The TCR beta chain described here comes from a study of shared clonotypes between healthy human individuals. Study context: Donors had three CD4 naive, three CD4 memory, two CD8 naive and one CD8 memory plate apiece.

Study-level points and caveats: It was anticipated that sequencing depth would influence how many clonotypes donors shared.

Some clones are missing from TCRdb's copy, which holds only in-frame ones; the method was immunoSEQ multiplex PCR. In the table there are about a million clones, 77% of which are singletons. The authors divided CD4+ cells into CD45RA+ naive and CD45RA-negative memory subsets. Germline V gene lookup returns CDR1 KGHSH and CDR2 LQKENI. V was clipped by 4 bases and J by 7 bases, with 20 bases between them. This CDR3 is built from 15 residues. Points on this clone: The antigen is undetermined.

The V gene is TRBV18, the J gene TRBJ2-7; D uncertain. This TCR was recovered from a man aged 18 to 35 in good health. Some clones in this sample may be carry-over from other donors' samples. The sequencing input was memory CD4+ T cells from PBMCs. Subset reported: CD45RA-negative fraction. The CDR3 loop is CASSQNSFTPREQYF. The CDR3 nucleotides read TGTGCCAGCTCACAGAACTCCTTTACCCCGAGGGAGCAGTACTTC.